A selection of T cell receptor delta chains follows, all from one sample in a study of Vδ1+ human thymocytes. TCRdb called clones from the multiplex PCR reads again using CATT. The sample has 54,000 or so delta-chain clones; approximately 16% are singletons. Sample: Vdelta1+ gamma-delta thymocytes from the thymus. These receptors all come from a boy under two years old who had congenital heart surgery. The CDR3 runs from the conserved cysteine through the conserved F or W. The D gene is left open where the match is weak. Rows give clone size only sometimes, using once, few, many, or a class for an expanded clone.

length: 20
V: TRDV1
J: TRDJ1
size: -
D: TRDD2
CDR3: CALGEYFFLPQVGLGDKLIF
DNA: TGTGCTCTTGGGGAATACTTCTTCCTACCCCAAGTGGGCTTGGGCGATAAACTCATCTTT

length: 20
V: TRDV1
J: TRDJ2
size: -
D: TRDD3
CDR3: CAQVCDPHSDWGIHSAQLFF
DNA: TGTGCCCAAGTATGCGATCCCCATAGTGACTGGGGGATCCACTCAGCACAACTCTTCTTT

length: 19
V: TRDV1
J: TRDJ1
size: -
D: -
CDR3: CALGELVLPEEELPFKLIF
DNA: TGTGCTCTTGGGGAACTGGTACTCCCTGAAGAAGAGTTACCCTTTAAACTCATCTTT

length: 17
V: TRDV1
J: TRDJ1
size: -
D: -
CDR3: CALGSLGNKPSTDKLIF
DNA: TGTGCTCTTGGTAGTCTGGGGAATAAACCCAGCACCGATAAACTCATCTTT

length: 17
V: TRDV1
J: TRDJ1
size: few
D: -
CDR3: CALGVVSGTIFTDKLIF
DNA: TGTGCTCTTGGGGTGGTTTCGGGTACAATCTTCACCGATAAACTCATCTTT

length: 19
V: TRAV29/DV5
J: TRDJ1
size: -
D: TRDD3
CDR3: CAASAGDTQLLLLLDKLIF
DNA: TGTGCAGCAAGCGCGGGGGATACGCAACTTTTACTTCTCCTCGATAAACTCATCTTT

length: 19
V: TRDV1
J: TRDJ1
size: few
D: -
CDR3: CALGDFPTGGFWYTDKLIF
DNA: TGTGCTCTTGGGGATTTTCCTACGGGGGGATTTTGGTACACCGATAAACTCATCTTT

length: 17
V: TRDV1
J: TRDJ1
size: -
D: -
CDR3: CALGKTPMRGNTDKLIF
DNA: TGTGCTCTTGGGAAGACACCCATGAGGGGAAACACCGATAAACTCATCTTT

length: 15
V: TRDV1
J: TRDJ1
size: few
D: -
CDR3: CALSIAKRGTVLLIF
DNA: TGTGCTCTTTCAATTGCCAAGAGGGGAACGGTTTTACTCATCTTT

length: 21
V: TRDV1
J: TRDJ1
size: few
D: -
CDR3: CALGVRGLPTYPGGYTDKLIF
DNA: TGTGCTCTTGGGGTCCGCGGCCTTCCTACGTATCCTGGGGGATACACCGATAAACTCATCTTT

length: 15
V: TRDV1
J: TRDJ1
size: -
D: -
CDR3: CALGEYLGTTDKLIF
DNA: TGTGCTCTTGGGGAATATCTTGGCACCACCGATAAACTCATCTTT

length: 20
V: TRDV1
J: TRDJ1
size: few
D: TRDD3
CDR3: CALGGQRPTGGYLLTDKLIF
DNA: TGTGCTCTTGGGGGCCAACGGCCTACTGGGGGATACCTACTCACCGATAAACTCATCTTT

length: 18
V: TRDV1
J: TRDJ1
size: few
D: TRDD3
CDR3: CALGEAAWGTMYTDKLIF
DNA: TGTGCTCTTGGGGAAGCTGCTTGGGGGACCATGTACACCGATAAACTCATCTTT

length: 24
V: TRDV1
J: TRDJ1
size: few
D: TRDD3
CDR3: CALGPPMWPIPLPTSGGYADKLIF
DNA: TGTGCTCTTGGGCCCCCAATGTGGCCTATTCCTCTCCCTACATCTGGGGGATACGCCGATAAACTCATCTTT

length: 18
V: TRDV1
J: TRDJ1
size: -
D: -
CDR3: CALGSRGGRGPDTDKLIF
DNA: TGTGCTCTTGGGTCACGCGGGGGCCGGGGACCAGACACCGATAAACTCATCTTT

length: 18
V: TRDV1
J: TRDJ1
size: few
D: -
CDR3: CALGETLRLGVRTDKLIF
DNA: TGTGCTCTTGGGGAAACCCTTCGGTTGGGGGTTCGCACCGATAAACTCATCTTT

length: 20
V: TRDV1
J: TRDJ1
size: -
D: TRDD3
CDR3: CALGEFRPLLGDCGGDKLIF
DNA: TGTGCTCTTGGGGAGTTTCGACCCCTACTGGGGGATTGCGGGGGAGATAAACTCATCTTT

length: 19
V: TRDV1
J: TRDJ2
size: -
D: TRDD3
CDR3: CALGGPFPGDTSLTAQLFF
DNA: TGTGCTCTTGGGGGGCCCTTCCCCGGGGATACCTCTTTGACAGCACAACTCTTCTTT

length: 21
V: TRDV1
J: TRDJ1
size: few
D: TRDD3
CDR3: CALGELRNRGDTPPNTDKLIF
DNA: TGTGCTCTTGGGGAACTAAGAAATCGGGGGGATACTCCCCCCAACACCGATAAACTCATCTTT

length: 18
V: TRDV1
J: TRDJ2
size: -
D: -
CDR3: CALGEWATDPSLTAQLFF
DNA: TGTGCCCTTGGGGAATGGGCTACAGATCCTTCTTTGACAGCACAACTCTTCTTT

length: 24
V: TRDV1
J: TRDJ1
size: -
D: TRDD3
CDR3: CALGELIPVRVRMGDTQIADKLIF
DNA: TGTGCTCTTGGGGAATTGATACCTGTTAGGGTGAGGATGGGGGATACGCAAATCGCCGATAAACTCATCTTT

length: 20
V: TRDV1
J: TRDJ1
size: -
D: TRDD3
CDR3: CALGELWPVPGDTRTDKLIF
DNA: TGTGCTCTTGGGGAACTTTGGCCAGTTCCGGGGGATACGCGGACCGATAAACTCATCTTT

length: 17
V: TRDV1
J: TRDJ1
size: -
D: TRDD3
CDR3: CALGECWGMPHTDKLIF
DNA: TGTGCTCTTGGGGAATGTTGGGGGATGCCCCACACCGATAAACTCATCTTT

length: 24
V: TRDV1
J: TRDJ1
size: -
D: -
CDR3: CALGAPNGLQTIQMARRYTDKLIF
DNA: TGTGCTCTTGGGGCCCCGAACGGCCTCCAAACAATTCAAATGGCACGAAGATACACCGATAAACTCATCTTT

length: 23
V: TRDV1
J: TRDJ1
size: -
D: TRDD3
CDR3: CALGEPNSYRFVYWGIPPDKLIF
DNA: TGTGCTCTTGGGGAACCGAATTCCTACCGATTCGTATACTGGGGGATCCCACCGGATAAACTCATCTTT

length: 24
V: TRDV1
J: TRDJ1
size: few
D: TRDD3
CDR3: CALGELALSRILPESGGLTDKLIF
DNA: TGTGCTCTTGGGGAACTAGCGCTCTCGAGGATTCTACCCGAGTCTGGGGGACTCACCGATAAACTCATCTTT

length: 20
V: TRDV1
J: TRDJ1
size: -
D: -
CDR3: CALGTVGRPARGTRTDKLIF
DNA: TGTGCTCTTGGGACAGTGGGCCGGCCCGCCCGAGGTACGCGCACCGATAAACTCATCTTT

length: 19
V: TRDV1
J: TRDJ1
size: few
D: -
CDR3: CALGEHNSYVVGICDKLIF
DNA: TGTGCTCTTGGGGAACATAACTCCTACGTGGTGGGGATATGCGATAAACTCATCTTT